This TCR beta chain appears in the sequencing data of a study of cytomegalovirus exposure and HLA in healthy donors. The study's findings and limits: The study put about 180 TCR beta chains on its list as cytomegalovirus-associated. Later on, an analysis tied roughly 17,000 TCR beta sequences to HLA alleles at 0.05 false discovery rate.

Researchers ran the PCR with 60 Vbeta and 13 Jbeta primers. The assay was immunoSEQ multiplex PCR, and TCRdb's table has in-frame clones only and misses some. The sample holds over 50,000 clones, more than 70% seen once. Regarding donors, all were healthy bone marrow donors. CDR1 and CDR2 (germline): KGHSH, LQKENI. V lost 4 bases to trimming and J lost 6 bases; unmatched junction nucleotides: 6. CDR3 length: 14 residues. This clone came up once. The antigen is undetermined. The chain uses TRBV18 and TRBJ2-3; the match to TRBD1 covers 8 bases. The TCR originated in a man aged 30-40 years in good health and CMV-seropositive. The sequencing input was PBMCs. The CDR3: CASSLDRGADTQYF. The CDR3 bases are TGTGCCAGCTCACTCGACAGGGGAGCCGATACGCAGTATTTT.